The 10 T cell receptor beta chains given below trace back to one sample, sequenced in a study of blood T cell repertoires in COVID-19. The method was immunoSEQ multiplex PCR; TCRdb's version includes in-frame clones alone and lacks a portion of them. The data contain about 270,000 clones, 86% of them singletons. The sample was peripheral blood. Receptors originate from a man aged 35 to 55 with active or convalescent COVID-19.

This chain joins TRBV13 and TRBJ2-5, with TRBD1 matching 9 bases. CDR3 size: 16 residues. Germline loops: CDR1 PRHDT, CDR2 FYEKMQ (reference sequence). The trim removed 6 bases at V and 1 base at J, leaving 9 bases unmatched. The CDR3, as DNA: TGTGCCAGCAGATACGGGACAGGGCATTCCCAAGAGACCCAGTACTTC. This codes for CASRYGTGHSQETQYF.

The chain links TRBV6-5 to TRBJ2-3; TRBD2 aligns across 7 bases. V trimming: 10 bases; J trimming: 0 bases; junction bases outside the gene matches: 10. The CDR3 totals 15 residues. CDR1 and CDR2 from the germline V gene are MNHEY and SVGAGI. For the CDR3, the DNA is TGTGCCAAGAAGCGGGACTCTGTGAGCACAGATACGCAGTATTTT. It translates to CAKKRDSVSTDTQYF.

V and J are TRBV5-6 and TRBJ1-5, with D tentatively TRBD1 (5 bases). The CDR3 has 14 residues. Germline V gene lookup returns CDR1 SGHDT and CDR2 YYEEEE. The ends were cut back, 9 bases at V and 6 bases at J, with 19 bases in the middle. CDR3: CATNLMGGGQPQHF. In nucleotides, the CDR3 is TGTGCCACCAACCTTATGGGGGGAGGTCAGCCCCAGCATTTT. The full variable domain, with the rest looked up from reference TRBV5-6 and TRBJ1-5, is DAGVTQSPTHLIKTRGQQVTLRCSPKSGHDTVSWYQQALGQGPQFIFQYYEEEERQRGNFPDRFSGHQFPNYSSELNVNALLLGDSALYLCATNLMGGGQPQHFGDGTRLSIL.

This clone was counted between two and nine times. This chain uses TRBV9 with TRBJ1-2, with TRBD1 matching 9 bases. V shed 3 bases, J shed 6 bases, and the junction held 3 bases outside the gene matches. The CDR3 totals 13 residues. CDR1 SGDLS and CDR2 YYNGEE come from the germline V gene. The chain's CDR3 is CASSAGQGDGYTF. The CDR3 nucleotides read TGTGCCAGCAGCGCGGGACAGGGTGATGGCTACACCTTC. The whole variable domain, filled in from reference TRBV9 and TRBJ1-2, reads DSGVTQTPKHLITATGQRVTLRCSPRSGDLSVYWYQQSLDQGLQFLIQYYNGEERAKGNILERFSAQQFPDLHSELNLSSLELGDSALYFCASSAGQGDGYTFGSGTRLTVV.

The gene calls are TRBV19 and TRBJ2-5; TRBD1 is a possible D gene (5 bases). The CDR3 is 17 residues long. Trimming cost V 3 bases and J 4 bases, with 21 bases left between them. CDR1 and CDR2 (germline): LNHDA, SQIVND (reference sequence). The CDR3 region has the DNA TGTGCCAGTAGTATTGGTCTTGACCCTTCAGGGCGAGAGACCCAGTACTTC. This gives the protein CASSIGLDPSGRETQYF.

This clone was counted a few times. The chain uses TRBV6-5 and TRBJ2-2; TRBD2 matches at 12 bases. The CDR3 totals 16 residues. V shed 6 bases and J 8 bases; nucleotides not matched to a gene: 10. Germline V gene sequence: CDR1 MNHEY, CDR2 SVGAGI. The CDR3 coding sequence is TGTGCCAGCAGCTACATACTAGCGGGAGGAGGAGGGGAGCTGTTTTTT. Its protein is CASSYILAGGGGELFF.

J is TRBJ2-2 and V is TRBV9; 8 bases map to TRBD2. The germline V gene encodes CDR1 SGDLS and CDR2 YYNGEE. The CDR3 is 16 amino acids. Unmatched junction bases numbered 3, after V lost 2 bases and J lost 0 bases. CDR3 sequence reads: CASSVRGGANTGELFF. CDR3 nucleotide sequence: TGTGCCAGCAGCGTTCGGGGGGGTGCGAACACCGGGGAGCTGTTTTTT.

V is TRBV28 and J is TRBJ1-5; D is ambiguous. The CDR3 contains 13 residues. V was clipped by 8 bases and J by 2 bases, with 10 bases between them. CDR1 is MDHEN, CDR2 SYDVKM, per germline. DNA for the CDR3: TGTGCCAGCGACTTCGGTGGCAATCAGCCCCAGCATTTT. Residues: CASDFGGNQPQHF.

The chain links TRBV7-2 to TRBJ1-4; D remains unclear. CDR3 length: 14 residues. Germline CDR1 SGHTA, CDR2 FQGNSA. V lost 1 base and J 5 bases, leaving 8 bases between the germline ends. CDR3 sequence (DNA): TGTGCCAGCAGCTTAGGAGGAGGGAATGAAAAACTGTTTTTT. This sequence encodes CASSLGGGNEKLFF.

Concerning this clone itself: The same CDR3 arises from other DNA sequences in this sample as well. The chain is built from TRBV11-2 and TRBJ1-1, with a possible D match to TRBD1 (5 bases). This CDR3 is built from 12 residues. Trimming left V 5 bases short and J 5 bases short, with 9 bases between. Germline V gives CDR1 SGHAT, CDR2 FQNNGV. CDR3: CASSPQGTEAFF. The CDR3 DNA sequence: TGTGCCAGCAGCCCCCAGGGAACTGAAGCTTTCTTT.